This is a list of T cell receptor beta chains from one sample in a study of blood T cell repertoires in COVID-19. TCRdb keeps only in-frame clones here, not all; method: immunoSEQ multiplex PCR. The table includes around 470,000 clones, 80% to 95% detected once. Sequenced sample: PBMCs or T cells enriched from blood (not recorded which). Every receptor here comes from a man aged 18-30 years who had recovered from COVID-19. Each CDR3 is given with its conserved first and last residue. Fields, in order: CDR3 length, J gene, V gene, CDR3 protein.

17,TRBJ2-2,TRBV10-3,CAISETSGGFGTGELFF
16,TRBJ1-2,TRBV4-2,CASSQQTGGPEHGYTF
13,TRBJ1-6,TRBV7-3,CASSSTDNSPLHF
13,TRBJ1-1,TRBV18,CASSPNQRTEAFF
13,TRBJ1-1,TRBV24-1,CATSDGDSTEAFF
15,TRBJ2-3,TRBV9,CASSVVAGGQGVQYF
16,TRBJ2-1,TRBV7-2,CASSLALAGGLDEQFF
14,TRBJ2-5,TRBV11-2,CASSQSRGGETQYF
15,TRBJ2-1,TRBV10-3,CAISESAGLANEQFF
14,TRBJ1-1,TRBV28,CASSLWGTAPEAFF
15,TRBJ1-1,TRBV14,CASSQTLSSVSLIFF
12,TRBJ1-2,TRBV2,CASTGTHYGYTF
14,TRBJ1-2,TRBV2,CASSPDRLDYGYTF
12,TRBJ2-7,TRBV2,CASSEAAYEQYF
15,TRBJ1-1,TRBV3-1/TRBV3-2,CASSQADRWNTEAFF
15,TRBJ2-7,TRBV9,CASMPRGGRAYEQYF
15,TRBJ1-6,TRBV6-1,CASSEGPRDNSPLHF
15,TRBJ1-3,TRBV5-1,CASSTGGESGNTIYF
13,TRBJ2-1,TRBV7-9,CASSLADGTSKFF
10,TRBJ2-7,TRBV20-1,CSAGGTSVHF
17,TRBJ1-1,TRBV9,CASSSLPGQGLITEAFF
13,TRBJ1-2,TRBV6-5,CASSPEGYYGYTF
16,TRBJ1-1,TRBV7-3,CASSLLGTGGITEAFF
15,TRBJ1-4,TRBV27,CASSLGATTNEKLFF
16,TRBJ2-1,TRBV5-8,CASTLTSGGIYNEQFF
16,TRBJ2-2,TRBV4-1,CASSQDWGANTGELFF
14,TRBJ2-7,TRBV3-1/TRBV3-2,CASSLGAGGREQYF
12,TRBJ2-7,TRBV29-1,CSVEDRGGEQYF
16,TRBJ2-2,TRBV11-2,CASSATSGGNTGELFF
13,TRBJ2-7,TRBV2,CASSDGLPREQYF
16,TRBJ1-1,TRBV10-3,CAISESSRVVNTEAFF
15,TRBJ1-1,TRBV11-2,CASSSHWTGNTEAFF
14,TRBJ1-2,TRBV27,CASRPDRYNYGYTF
14,TRBJ1-1,TRBV3-1/TRBV3-2,CASSQGGRGTEAFF
15,TRBJ1-3,TRBV27,CASGGRDRGLDTIYF
13,TRBJ2-7,TRBV12-3/TRBV12-4,CASSLQQGNEQYF
14,TRBJ1-2,TRBV2,CASSEGRRMYGYTF
13,TRBJ1-3,TRBV7-3,CASSPDTGNTIYF
15,TRBJ1-2,TRBV27,CASSDPGQGWYGYTF
14,TRBJ2-1,TRBV18,CASSLSSGYNEQFF
13,TRBJ1-1,TRBV12-5,CASGLRDSTEAFF
12,TRBJ1-2,TRBV12-2,CAKIQARYGYTF
14,TRBJ1-3,TRBV11-2,CASSSWTGENTIYF
16,TRBJ1-1,TRBV5-4,CASSFVSGQGSTEAFF
16,TRBJ2-2,TRBV7-9,CASSDGTGLGIGELFF
15,TRBJ2-7,TRBV6-5,CASRAGQGESYEQYF
15,TRBJ1-4,TRBV4-1,CASSQGQSTNEKLFF
12,TRBJ1-1,TRBV2,CASSDQGLEAFF
14,TRBJ2-7,TRBV6-2/TRBV6-3,CASSYSYRDGEQYF
17,TRBJ2-3,TRBV28,CASSFGGSGSSTDTQYF
13,TRBJ1-1,TRBV11-1,CASSFVEGARAFF
14,TRBJ1-2,TRBV29-1,CSVAGDRGFGGYTF